This T cell receptor (beta chain) was found in a study of blood T cell repertoires in COVID-19. Study in general: Researchers got acute and convalescent COVID-19 samples from the United States, Italy and Spain. The analysed material was cDNA or gDNA that came from T cells, B-cell-depleted T cells, or PBMCs.

Study processing details: It was from reference gene primer amplification that nucleated cell counts were estimated. This table comes from immunoSEQ multiplex PCR, and its TCRdb copy is limited to in-frame clones, with some not included. That table is the source of V, J and clone size, and D and trimming were worked out from the DNA. The sample lists approximately 70,000 clones; more than 75% were seen once. This CDR3 has 15 amino acids. The V and J ends lost 3 bases and 0 bases, in that order; junction bases with no gene match: 4. The germline gives CDR1 SGHNT, CDR2 YYREEE (reference sequence). The sequenced sample was peripheral blood. V and J are TRBV5-4 and TRBJ2-7; 9 bases match TRBD1. The source is a human donor in a cohort sampled during active COVID-19. CDR3 loop: CASSWGQGVSYEQYF. In DNA, the CDR3 is TGTGCCAGCAGCTGGGGACAGGGTGTCTCCTACGAGCAGTACTTC.